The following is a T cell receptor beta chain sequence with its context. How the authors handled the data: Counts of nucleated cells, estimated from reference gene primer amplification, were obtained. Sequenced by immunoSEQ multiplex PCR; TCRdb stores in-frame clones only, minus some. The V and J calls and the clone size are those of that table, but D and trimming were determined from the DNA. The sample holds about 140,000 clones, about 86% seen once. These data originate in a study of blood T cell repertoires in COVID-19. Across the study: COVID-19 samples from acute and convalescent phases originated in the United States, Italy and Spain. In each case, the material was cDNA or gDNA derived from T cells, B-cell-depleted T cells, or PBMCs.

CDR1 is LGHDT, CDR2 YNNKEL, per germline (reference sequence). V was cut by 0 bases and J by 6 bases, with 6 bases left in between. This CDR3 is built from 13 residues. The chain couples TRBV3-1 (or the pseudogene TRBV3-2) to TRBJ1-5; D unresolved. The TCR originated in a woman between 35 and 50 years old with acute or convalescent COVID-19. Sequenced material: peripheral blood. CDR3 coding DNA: TGTGCCAGCAGCCAAGACACGGTTCAGCCCCAGCATTTT. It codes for CASSQDTVQPQHF.